These 24 T cell receptor beta chains were sequenced from one sample in a study of T cells after yellow fever vaccination. One entry per CDR3 protein, called by TCRdb with MiXCR from the 5' RACE reads. The repertoire consists of 620,000 or so distinct CDR3 sequences, with roughly a sixth occurring once and the leading ten covering 17%. This sample comprised PBMCs, obtained 4 to 5 days after the first yellow fever vaccination. Every receptor here comes from a man between 18 and 29 years old who received the YFV17D yellow fever vaccine.

Only a few counts were recorded for this clonotype. This chain links TRBV20-1 with TRBJ1-1; the D gene is possibly TRBD1 (6 bases). Germline V gene data show CDR1 as DFQATT and CDR2 as SNEGSKA (reference sequence). This CDR3 has 13 amino acids. V lost 6 bases and J lost 2, with 13 bases in between. CDR3 residues: CSASRGANTEAFF. The CDR3 DNA is TGCAGTGCCTCCCGGGGGGCTAACACTGAAGCTTTCTTT.

V gene TRBV20-1 combines with J gene TRBJ2-7; D is possibly TRBD1 (6 bases). The CDR3 runs 15 residues. V was trimmed by 0 bases and J by 6 bases, leaving 18 bases between them. Germline V lookup: CDR1 DFQATT, CDR2 SNEGSKA (reference sequence). For the CDR3, the DNA is TGCAGTGCTAGAGATCCTTCAGGGGTTTGGGCCGAGCAGTACTTC. The encoded protein is CSARDPSGVWAEQYF.

The chain recombines TRBV7-2 with TRBJ2-3, with TRBD2 matching over 9 bases. This CDR3 comprises 17 residues. Germline assignment: CDR1 SGHTA and CDR2 FQGNSA. The V gene end was trimmed by 5 bases and the J gene end by 7 bases; junction bases not matched to a gene: 16. The CDR3 region is CASSPSGARGGMNTQYF. In DNA, the CDR3 is TGTGCCAGCAGCCCCTCCGGGGCGCGGGGGGGCATGAATACGCAGTATTTT.

This clonotype was detected a few times. The chain uses TRBV29-1 and TRBJ2-6, with D uncertain. Germline loops: CDR1 SQVTM, CDR2 ANQGSEA. The CDR3 spans 14 residues. V lost 2 bases and J 0 bases, leaving 5 bases between the germline ends. The CDR3 DNA is TGCAGCGTTGAATCCAGCTCTGGGGCCAACGTCCTGACTTTC. Translation: CSVESSSGANVLTF. Based on the CDR3 plus reference TRBV29-1 and TRBJ2-6, the full variable domain is SAVISQKPSRDICQRGTSLTIQCQVDSQVTMMFWYRQQPGQSLTLIATANQGSEATYESGFVIDKFPISRPNLTFSTLTVSNMSPEDSSIYLCSVESSSGANVLTFGAGSRLTVL.

Here the CDR3 DNA reads TGTGCCAGCAGCCTTGACACCTTACCCCTCCACTTT. Translating gives CASSLDTLPLHF. The rearrangement joins TRBV7-9 to TRBJ1-6; no definite D call. The V gene's germline CDR1 is SEHNR and CDR2 FQNEAQ (reference sequence). The CDR3 contains 12 residues. V lost 5 bases and J lost 12, with 11 bases in between.

The chain employs TRBV5-1 and TRBJ1-3; no firm D call. Germline-derived CDR1 and CDR2 are SGHRS and YFSETQ. The CDR3 extends over 17 amino acids. V was cut by 4 bases and J by 3 bases, with 20 bases left in between. CDR3 amino acids: CASSPAPTGPVGNTIYF. The CDR3 DNA reads TGCGCCAGCAGCCCAGCCCCGACCGGACCCGTTGGAAACACCATATATTTT.

In its sample, this clonotype was seen a few times. The rearrangement uses TRBV6-5 and TRBJ2-1; D is unresolved. CDR1 and CDR2 from the germline V gene are MNHEY and SVGAGI. This CDR3 region has 17 residues. Trimming took 4 bases from V and 0 from J, leaving 16 bases between them. The CDR3 DNA reads as TGTGCCAGCAGTTTTCTCCCTTTGAGGAGCTCCTACAATGAGCAGTTCTTC. This encodes CASSFLPLRSSYNEQFF.

This clonotype was picked up one time. The gene calls are TRBV7-9 and TRBJ1-1; D is possibly TRBD1 (5 bases). Trimming took 7 bases from V and 11 from J, leaving 20 bases between them. Germline-derived CDR1 and CDR2 are SEHNR and FQNEAQ (reference sequence). This CDR3 has 13 amino acids. The chain's CDR3 is CASTGTRLMGAFF. The CDR3 DNA follows: TGTGCCAGCACCGGGACCCGTCTAATGGGCGCTTTCTTT.

There are a few counts of this clonotype. V is TRBV27 and J is TRBJ1-5; tentative D call: TRBD1 (5 bases). This CDR3 has 13 residues. Trimming removed 0 bases at V and 9 bases at J, with 9 bases between. Per germline, CDR1 MNHEY and CDR2 SMNVEV (reference sequence). The CDR3 region is CASSLSRRGPQHF. DNA of the CDR3: TGTGCCAGCAGTTTATCGAGGAGGGGGCCCCAGCATTTT.

This clonotype was seen once. The rearrangement uses TRBV5-5 and TRBJ2-3; 8 bases match TRBD2. The J segment lost 5 bases and the V segment lost 3 bases, leaving 14 bases of the junction unmatched. This CDR3 has 17 amino acids. The germline CDR1 and CDR2 sequences are SGHKS and YYEKEE (reference sequence). In DNA form, the CDR3 reads TGTGCCAGCAGCTCCGGCCCCTCCAGCGGGGGTATAGATACGCAGTATTTT. Its translation: CASSSGPSSGGIDTQYF.

The sample holds a few counts of this clonotype. This chain uses TRBV20-1 with TRBJ1-4, with D possibly TRBD1 on 5 matching bases. The CDR3 has 13 residues. V was pared by 6 bases and J by 3 bases, with 11 bases between. Germline CDR1 and CDR2: DFQATT and SNEGSKA (reference sequence). CDR3 protein: CSALGGSNEKLFF. DNA of the CDR3: TGCAGTGCACTGGGGGGGTCTAATGAAAAACTGTTTTTT.

The rearrangement joins TRBV20-1 to TRBJ2-1; 8 nucleotides match TRBD2. After removal of 7 bases from V and 6 bases from J, the junction contained 8 bases not matched to a gene. The CDR3 is made up of 13 amino acids. Germline V gene data show CDR1 as DFQATT and CDR2 as SNEGSKA (reference sequence). CDR3 region: CSVTGLVGNEQFF. CDR3 nucleotide sequence: TGCAGTGTAACGGGACTAGTAGGCAATGAGCAGTTCTTC.

This rearrangement joins TRBV2 to TRBJ2-7, with 16 bases fitting TRBD2. The CDR3 is 17 residues long. V was clipped by 5 bases and J by 6 bases; unmatched bases: 10. The germline CDR1 and CDR2 sequences are SNHLY and FYNNEI. The CDR3 here is CASSIPGLAGGLTEQYV. DNA for the CDR3: TGTGCCAGCAGTATACCGGGACTAGCGGGGGGGCTAACCGAGCAGTACGTC.

This clonotype has ten or more counts. The CDR3 loop reads CASSLGRTYEQYV. CDR3 nucleotides: TGTGCCAGCAGTTTAGGGAGGACCTACGAGCAGTACGTC. The V call is TRBV12-3 or TRBV12-4, the J call TRBJ2-7, with a possible D match to TRBD2 (5 bases). The CDR3 has 13 amino acids. V was shortened by 1 base and J by 2 bases, with 6 bases between the two germline ends.

The V gene is TRBV19, the J gene TRBJ2-2, with D perhaps TRBD1 (6 bases). CDR1 is LNHDA, CDR2 SQIVND, per germline (reference sequence). The CDR3 has 15 residues. V shed 5 bases and J shed 0 bases, with 10 bases lying between them. The chain's CDR3 is CASSFRQANTGELFF. In DNA, the CDR3 is TGTGCCAGTAGTTTCCGACAGGCGAACACCGGGGAGCTGTTTTTT.

This chain joins TRBV27 and TRBJ1-5, with D uncertain. The CDR3 loop spans 15 amino acids. V lost 1 base and J lost 0, with 7 bases in between. Germline lookup yields CDR1 MNHEY and CDR2 SMNVEV (reference sequence). The chain's CDR3 is CASSLFRLSNQPQHF. The CDR3, as DNA: TGTGCCAGCAGTTTATTCCGGCTTAGCAATCAGCCCCAGCATTTT.

V and J are TRBV5-6 and TRBJ2-3; 9 bases line up with TRBD2. The CDR3 covers 19 residues. The V gene end was trimmed by 3 bases and the J gene end by 0 bases; junction bases not matched to a gene: 14. The germline V gene has CDR1 SGHDT and CDR2 YYEEEE. CDR3 sequence reads: CASSYLFGGGEISTDTQYF. As DNA, the CDR3 is TGTGCCAGCAGCTACCTATTCGGCGGGGGGGAGATTAGCACAGATACGCAGTATTTT.

In this sample, this clonotype turned up many times. The V and J genes are TRBV4-1 and TRBJ1-1; D not resolved. The germline V gene encodes CDR1 MGHRA and CDR2 YSYEKL. CDR3 size: 15 residues. V lost 0 bases and J 3 bases, leaving 11 bases between the germline ends. CDR3 region: CASSQDLRSHTEAFF. CDR3 DNA sequence: TGCGCCAGCAGCCAAGACTTACGGAGTCACACTGAAGCTTTCTTT.

This clonotype was counted a few times. The V call is TRBV6-1, the J call TRBJ2-7; no reliable D call. V was pared by 10 bases and J by 2 bases, with 18 bases between. The germline CDR1 and CDR2 sequences are MNHNS and SASEGT. The CDR3 spans 14 residues. The CDR3 DNA sequence: TGTGCCACAAGGTCGAGGCGTGGAACCTACGAGCAGTACGTC. Translating it yields CATRSRRGTYEQYV.

This clonotype was recorded a few times. V usage is TRBV11-2 and J usage is TRBJ2-5; 8 bases are a match to TRBD1. The length of the CDR3 is 16 residues. Losses at the gene ends were 4 bases for V and 2 bases for J; bases not matched to a gene: 9. Germline CDR1 reads SGHAT; CDR2 reads FQNNGV. The CDR3 spells CASSSSGTGRQETQYF. For the CDR3, the DNA is TGTGCCAGCAGCTCTTCCGGGACAGGACGTCAAGAGACCCAGTACTTC.

V usage is TRBV9 and J usage is TRBJ2-3; 9 bases are a match to TRBD1. The CDR3 spans 15 residues. J was trimmed by 3 bases and V by 3 bases; bases with no gene match: 5. Per germline, CDR1 SGDLS and CDR2 YYNGEE. Here the CDR3 DNA reads TGTGCCAGCAGCGGACCGGGACAGGGTACAGATACGCAGTATTTT. It codes for CASSGPGQGTDTQYF.

This clonotype was seen only a few times. The V call is TRBV4-1, the J call TRBJ1-2; maybe TRBD1 (5 bases). This CDR3 is built from 14 residues. Per germline, CDR1 MGHRA and CDR2 YSYEKL. V was clipped by 5 bases and J by 3 bases, with 13 bases between them. The CDR3 spells CASSFPIQDYGYTF. The CDR3 DNA sequence: TGCGCCAGCAGCTTCCCAATACAGGACTATGGCTACACCTTC.

The rearrangement joins TRBV20-1 to TRBJ2-7, with D tentatively TRBD2 (5 bases). The V gene's germline CDR1 is DFQATT and CDR2 SNEGSKA (reference sequence). Trimming removed 3 bases at V and 3 bases at J, with 12 bases between. CDR3 length: 13 amino acids. CDR3 loop: CSARWAGIYEQYF. CDR3 coding DNA: TGCAGTGCTAGGTGGGCCGGGATCTACGAGCAGTACTTC.

J is TRBJ1-1 and V is TRBV3-1; 11 nucleotides align to TRBD1. Trimming cost V 5 bases and J 5 bases; bases outside gene matches: 13. Germline assignment: CDR1 LGHDT and CDR2 YNNKEL (reference sequence). CDR3 length: 17 residues. Written as DNA, the CDR3 is TGTGCCAGCAGCGCCGGGACAGGGGGACCGAGCCGGACTGAAGCTTTCTTT. Amino acid sequence: CASSAGTGGPSRTEAFF.